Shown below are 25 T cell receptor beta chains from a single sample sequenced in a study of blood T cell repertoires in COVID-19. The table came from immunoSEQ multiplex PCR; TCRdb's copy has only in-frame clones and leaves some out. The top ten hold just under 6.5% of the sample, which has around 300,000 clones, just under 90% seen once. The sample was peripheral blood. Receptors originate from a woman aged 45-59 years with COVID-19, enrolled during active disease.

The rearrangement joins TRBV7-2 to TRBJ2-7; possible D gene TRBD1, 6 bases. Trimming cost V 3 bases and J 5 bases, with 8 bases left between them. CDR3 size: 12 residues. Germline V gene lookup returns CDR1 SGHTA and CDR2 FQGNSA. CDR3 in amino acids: CASSFYRDEQYF. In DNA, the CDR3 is TGTGCCAGCAGCTTTTACAGGGACGAGCAGTACTTC.

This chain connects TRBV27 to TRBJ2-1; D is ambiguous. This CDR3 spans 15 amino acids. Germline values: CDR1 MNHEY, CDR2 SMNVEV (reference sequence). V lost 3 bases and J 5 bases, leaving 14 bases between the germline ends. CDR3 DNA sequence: TGTGCCAGCAGTTTCGAAGTAGTAATCAACAATGAGCAGTTCTTC. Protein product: CASSFEVVINNEQFF.

CDR3 region: CASSLRVGAYEQYF. The CDR3 bases are TGCGCCAGCAGCTTGCGGGTAGGCGCCTACGAGCAGTACTTC. The J gene is TRBJ2-7, the V gene TRBV5-1, with D unclear. With 1 base removed from V and 2 bases from J, the gap between germline ends came to 10 bases. The CDR3 runs to 14 residues. CDR1 SGHRS and CDR2 YFSETQ come from the germline V gene. The full variable domain, its missing parts supplied by reference TRBV5-1 and TRBJ2-7, is KAGVTQTPRYLIKTRGQQVTLSCSPISGHRSVSWYQQTPGQGLQFLFEYFSETQRNKGNFPGRFSGRQFSNSRSEMNVSTLELGDSALYLCASSLRVGAYEQYFGPGTRLTVT.

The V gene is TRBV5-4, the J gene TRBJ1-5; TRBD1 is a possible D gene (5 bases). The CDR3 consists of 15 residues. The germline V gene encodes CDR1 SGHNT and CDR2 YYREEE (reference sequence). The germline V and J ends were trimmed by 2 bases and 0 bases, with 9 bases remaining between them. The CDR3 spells CASSFGGISNQPQHF. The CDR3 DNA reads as TGTGCCAGCAGCTTCGGGGGGATTAGCAATCAGCCCCAGCATTTT.

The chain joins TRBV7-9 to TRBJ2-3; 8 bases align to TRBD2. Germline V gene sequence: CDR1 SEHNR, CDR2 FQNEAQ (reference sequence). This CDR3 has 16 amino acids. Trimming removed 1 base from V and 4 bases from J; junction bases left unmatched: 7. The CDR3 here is CASSLVGSGKSDTQYF. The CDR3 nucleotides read TGTGCCAGCAGCTTAGTGGGTAGCGGGAAATCAGATACGCAGTATTTT.

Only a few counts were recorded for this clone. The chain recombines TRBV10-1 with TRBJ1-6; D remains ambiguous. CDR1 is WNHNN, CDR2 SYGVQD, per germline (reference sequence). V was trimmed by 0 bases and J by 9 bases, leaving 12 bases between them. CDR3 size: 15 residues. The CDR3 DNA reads TGCGCCAGCAGTGAGTCGAGTCAGGCTGGTTCACCCCTCCACTTT. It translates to CASSESSQAGSPLHF.

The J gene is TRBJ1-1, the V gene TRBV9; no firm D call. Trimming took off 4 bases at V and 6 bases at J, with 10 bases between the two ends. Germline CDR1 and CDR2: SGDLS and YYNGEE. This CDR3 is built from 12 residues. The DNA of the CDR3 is TGTGCCAGCAGCTTATTAGCCTCTGAAGCTTTCTTT. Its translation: CASSLLASEAFF.

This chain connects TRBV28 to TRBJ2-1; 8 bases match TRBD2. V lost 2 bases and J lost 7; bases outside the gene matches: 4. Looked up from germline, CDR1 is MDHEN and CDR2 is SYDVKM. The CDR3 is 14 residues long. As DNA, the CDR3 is TGTGCCAGCAGTTTACTAGCGGGTAGGAATGAGCAGTTCTTC. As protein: CASSLLAGRNEQFF.

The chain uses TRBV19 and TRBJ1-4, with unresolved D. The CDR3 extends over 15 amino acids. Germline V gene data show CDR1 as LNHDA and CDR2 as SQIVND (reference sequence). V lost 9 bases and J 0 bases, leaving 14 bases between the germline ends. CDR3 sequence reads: CASLKQSATNEKLFF. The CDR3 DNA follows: TGTGCCAGCCTTAAACAATCCGCAACTAATGAAAAACTGTTTTTT.

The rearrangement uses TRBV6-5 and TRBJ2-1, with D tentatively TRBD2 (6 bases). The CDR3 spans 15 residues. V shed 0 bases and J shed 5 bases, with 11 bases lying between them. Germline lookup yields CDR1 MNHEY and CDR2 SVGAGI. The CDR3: CASSYSWDSNNEQFF. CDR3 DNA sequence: TGTGCCAGCAGTTACTCATGGGACTCTAACAATGAGCAGTTCTTC.

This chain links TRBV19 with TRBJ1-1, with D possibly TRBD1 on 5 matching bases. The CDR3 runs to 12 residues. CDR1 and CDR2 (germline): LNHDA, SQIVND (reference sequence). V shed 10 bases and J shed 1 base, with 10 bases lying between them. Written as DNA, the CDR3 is TGTGCCACTAGAGACAGGAACACTGAAGCTTTCTTT. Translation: CATRDRNTEAFF.

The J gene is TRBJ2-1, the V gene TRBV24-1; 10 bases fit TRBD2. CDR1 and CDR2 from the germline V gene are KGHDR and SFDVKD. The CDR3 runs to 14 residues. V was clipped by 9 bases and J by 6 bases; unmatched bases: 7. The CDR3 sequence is CATAEAGGSNEQFF. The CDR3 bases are TGTGCCACCGCAGAAGCGGGAGGGAGCAATGAGCAGTTCTTC.

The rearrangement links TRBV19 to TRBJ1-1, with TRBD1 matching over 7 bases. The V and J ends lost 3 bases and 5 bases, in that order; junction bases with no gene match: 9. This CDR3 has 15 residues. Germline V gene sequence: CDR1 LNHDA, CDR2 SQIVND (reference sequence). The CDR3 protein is CASSMPQGVRTEAFF. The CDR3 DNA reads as TGTGCCAGTAGTATGCCGCAGGGGGTGAGGACTGAAGCTTTCTTT.

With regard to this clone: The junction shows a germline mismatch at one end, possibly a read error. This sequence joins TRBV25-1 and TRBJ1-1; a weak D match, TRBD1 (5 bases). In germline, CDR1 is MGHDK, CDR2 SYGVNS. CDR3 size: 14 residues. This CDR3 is CASSVFKGNTEAFF. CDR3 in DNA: TGTGCCAGCAGTGTCTTCAAGGGGAACACTGAAGCCTTCTTT. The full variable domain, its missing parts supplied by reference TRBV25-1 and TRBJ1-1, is EADIYQTPRYLVIGTGKKITLECSQTMGHDKMYWYQQDPGMELHLIHYSYGVNSTEKGDLSSESTVSRIRTEHFPLTLESARPSHTSQYLCASSVFKGNTEAFFGQGTRLTVV.

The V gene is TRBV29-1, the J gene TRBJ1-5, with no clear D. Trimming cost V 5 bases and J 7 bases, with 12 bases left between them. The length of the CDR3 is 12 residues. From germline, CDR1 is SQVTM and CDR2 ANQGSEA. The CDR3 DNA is TGCAGCGTTTGGGATTCGGGGCAGCCCCAGCATTTT. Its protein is CSVWDSGQPQHF.

The CDR3 loop reads CASSFTSAYEQYF. The DNA for the CDR3 is TGTGCCAGCAGTTTTACTAGCGCCTACGAGCAGTACTTC. This rearrangement joins TRBV28 to TRBJ2-7, with 7 bases that match TRBD2. The V gene's germline CDR1 is MDHEN and CDR2 SYDVKM. The V gene end was trimmed by 3 bases and the J gene end by 2 bases; junction bases not matched to a gene: 1. The CDR3 extends over 13 amino acids.

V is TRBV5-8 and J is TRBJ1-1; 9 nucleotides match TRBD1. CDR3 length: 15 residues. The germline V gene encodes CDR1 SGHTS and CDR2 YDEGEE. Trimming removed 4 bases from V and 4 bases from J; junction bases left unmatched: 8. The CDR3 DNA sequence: TGTGCCAGCAGCCGCCGCCAGACAGGGGGCACTGAAGCTTTCTTT. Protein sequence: CASSRRQTGGTEAFF.

The CDR3, as DNA: TGTGCCACCAGTGATTCGGCAGGGCGAACCTACGAGCAGTACTTC. Its translation: CATSDSAGRTYEQYF. The chain joins TRBV24-1 to TRBJ2-7; possible D gene TRBD1, 5 bases. This CDR3 spans 15 amino acids. CDR1 is KGHDR, CDR2 SFDVKD, per germline. V was shortened by 2 bases and J by 2 bases, with 12 bases between the two germline ends.

CDR3 loop: CASSRDRNTDTQYF. The CDR3 DNA reads as TGTGCCAGCAGTCGGGACAGAAACACAGATACGCAGTATTTT. This chain joins TRBV27 and TRBJ2-3, with 7 positions matching TRBD1. V dropped 5 bases and J dropped 2; count of bases not matched to a gene: 4. Per germline, CDR1 MNHEY and CDR2 SMNVEV (reference sequence). The CDR3 has 14 amino acids.

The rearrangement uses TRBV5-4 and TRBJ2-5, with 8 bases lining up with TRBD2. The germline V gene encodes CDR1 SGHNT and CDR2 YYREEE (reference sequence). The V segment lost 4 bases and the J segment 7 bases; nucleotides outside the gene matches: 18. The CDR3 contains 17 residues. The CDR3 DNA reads TGTGCCAGCAGCCGGGGGTCTCGAAAAGCGGGAGAGGGGACCCAGTACTTC. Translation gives CASSRGSRKAGEGTQYF.

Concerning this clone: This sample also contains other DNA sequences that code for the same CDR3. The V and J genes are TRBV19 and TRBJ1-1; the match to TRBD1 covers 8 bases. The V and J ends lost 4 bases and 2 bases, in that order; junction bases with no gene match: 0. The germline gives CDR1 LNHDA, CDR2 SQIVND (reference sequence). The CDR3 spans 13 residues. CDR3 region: CASSTGGNTEAFF. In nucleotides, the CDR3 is TGTGCCAGTAGTACAGGGGGCAACACTGAAGCTTTCTTT.

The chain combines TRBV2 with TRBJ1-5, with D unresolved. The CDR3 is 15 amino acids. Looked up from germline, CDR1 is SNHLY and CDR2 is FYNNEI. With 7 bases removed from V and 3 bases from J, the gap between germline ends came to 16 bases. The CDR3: CASNLQTGSNQPQHF. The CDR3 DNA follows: TGTGCCAGCAATCTACAGACGGGATCCAATCAGCCCCAGCATTTT. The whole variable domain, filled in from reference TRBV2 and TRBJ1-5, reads EPEVTQTPSHQVTQMGQEVILRCVPISNHLYFYWYRQILGQKVEFLVSFYNNEISEKSEIFDDQFSVERPDGSNFTLKIRSTKLEDSAMYFCASNLQTGSNQPQHFGDGTRLSIL.

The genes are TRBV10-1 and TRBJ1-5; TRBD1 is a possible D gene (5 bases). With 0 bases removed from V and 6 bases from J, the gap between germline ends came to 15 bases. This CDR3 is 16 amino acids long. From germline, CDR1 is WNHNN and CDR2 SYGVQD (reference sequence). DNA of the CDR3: TGCGCCAGCAGTGAGTCTCGGGGGAATGGGGTTCAGCCCCAGCATTTT. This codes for CASSESRGNGVQPQHF.

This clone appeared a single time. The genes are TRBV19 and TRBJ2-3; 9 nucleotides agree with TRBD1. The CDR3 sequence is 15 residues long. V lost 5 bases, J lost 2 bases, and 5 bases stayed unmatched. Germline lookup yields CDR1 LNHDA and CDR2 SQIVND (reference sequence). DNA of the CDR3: TGTGCCAGTAGTTTCGGACAGGGGTACACAGATACGCAGTATTTT. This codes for CASSFGQGYTDTQYF.

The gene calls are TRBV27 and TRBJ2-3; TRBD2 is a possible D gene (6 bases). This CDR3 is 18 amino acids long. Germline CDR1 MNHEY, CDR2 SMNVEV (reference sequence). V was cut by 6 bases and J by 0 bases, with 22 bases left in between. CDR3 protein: CASSPPSAGYHSTDTQYF. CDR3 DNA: TGTGCCAGCAGCCCCCCCTCAGCGGGCTACCATAGCACAGATACGCAGTATTTT.